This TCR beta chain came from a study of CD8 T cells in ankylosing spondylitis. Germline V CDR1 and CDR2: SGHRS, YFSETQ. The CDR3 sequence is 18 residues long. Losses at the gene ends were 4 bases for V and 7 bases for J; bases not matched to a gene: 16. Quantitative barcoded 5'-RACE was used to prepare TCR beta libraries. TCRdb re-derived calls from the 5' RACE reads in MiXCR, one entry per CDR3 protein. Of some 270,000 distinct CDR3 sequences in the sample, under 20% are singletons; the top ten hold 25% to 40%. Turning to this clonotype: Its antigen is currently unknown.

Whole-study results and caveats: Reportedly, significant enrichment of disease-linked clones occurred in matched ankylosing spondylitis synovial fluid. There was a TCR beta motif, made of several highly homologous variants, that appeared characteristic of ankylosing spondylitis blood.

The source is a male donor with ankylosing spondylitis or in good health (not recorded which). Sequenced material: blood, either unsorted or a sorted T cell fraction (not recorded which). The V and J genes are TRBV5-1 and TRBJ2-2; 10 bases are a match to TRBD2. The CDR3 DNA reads TGCGCCAGCAGCGACCACGCTTTCCTAGCGGGAGCGATCGGGGAGCTGTTTTTT. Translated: CASSDHAFLAGAIGELFF.